The 12 T cell receptor beta chains in this list originate from one sample, sequenced in a study of shared clonotypes between healthy human individuals. The assay was immunoSEQ multiplex PCR, and TCRdb's table has in-frame clones only and misses some. The sample records hundreds of thousands of clones, over 65% being singletons. Sequencing used memory CD4+ T cells sorted from blood. The subset is: CD45RA-negative fraction. The receptors stem from a woman in her thirties in good health.

The chain couples TRBV19 to TRBJ2-7; D not certain. The CDR3 loop spans 14 amino acids. CDR1 and CDR2 from the germline V gene are LNHDA and SQIVND (reference sequence). V shed 5 bases and J shed 3 bases, with 14 bases lying between them. CDR3 region: CASSLRAVFYEQYF. The CDR3 DNA reads as TGTGCCAGTAGTCTCCGGGCCGTCTTCTACGAGCAGTACTTC.

On this clone itself: The same CDR3 can be traced to other DNA sequences in this sample. The V call is TRBV6-5, the J call TRBJ1-1; no reliable D call. The CDR3 contains 13 residues. Trimming took 2 bases from V and 1 from J, leaving 5 bases between them. CDR1 is MNHEY, CDR2 SVGAGI, per germline. CDR3 loop: CASSYQKNTEAFF. The CDR3 DNA reads TGTGCCAGCAGTTACCAGAAGAACACTGAAGCTTTCTTT.

The V call is TRBV7-2, the J call TRBJ2-2; D might be TRBD1 (6 bases). Trimming removed 0 bases from V and 3 bases from J, with 8 bases in between. CDR1 and CDR2 (germline): SGHTA, FQGNSA. The CDR3 extends over 15 amino acids. The CDR3 loop reads CASSLAGQYTGELFF. As DNA, the CDR3 is TGTGCCAGCAGCTTAGCCGGACAGTACACCGGGGAGCTGTTTTTT.

The J gene is TRBJ1-5, the V gene TRBV5-1; TRBD1 is a possible D gene (6 bases). The V and J ends lost 7 bases and 4 bases respectively, with 15 bases between them. The CDR3 covers 14 residues. Germline CDR1 is SGHRS and CDR2 is YFSETQ. The CDR3 here is CASRTGLANQPQHF. CDR3 nucleotides: TGCGCCAGCCGAACAGGGTTAGCAAATCAGCCCCAGCATTTT.

The sample holds a few counts of this clone. Here the CDR3 reads CASSQTSLEQFF. The CDR3 DNA sequence: TGCGCCAGCAGCCAGACTAGTCTCGAGCAGTTCTTC. The chain carries TRBV4-1 and TRBJ2-1; TRBD2 is a possible D gene (6 bases). Germline values: CDR1 MGHRA, CDR2 YSYEKL. This CDR3 is 12 amino acids long. The V end was cut by 3 bases, the J end by 10 bases, with 10 bases between.

This CDR3 reads CSGRGTSGDGEQFF. The CDR3 DNA reads as TGCAGCGGCCGTGGGACTAGCGGGGATGGTGAGCAGTTCTTC. V is TRBV29-1 and J is TRBJ2-1, with TRBD2 identical over 13 bases. The CDR3 contains 14 residues. Germline V gene data show CDR1 as SQVTM and CDR2 as ANQGSEA. J gave up 9 bases and V 7 bases, and 9 bases lay outside the gene matches.

This rearrangement joins TRBV10-3 to TRBJ2-1; D unresolved. From germline, CDR1 is ENHRY and CDR2 SYGVKD. This CDR3 comprises 11 residues. Trimming removed 7 bases from V and 3 bases from J, with 4 bases in between. CDR3 protein: CAIKGYNEQFF. CDR3 nucleotide sequence: TGTGCCATCAAGGGCTACAATGAGCAGTTCTTC.

This rearrangement joins TRBV9 to TRBJ2-1; D ambiguous. Trimming took 4 bases from V and 5 from J, leaving 28 bases between them. The germline gives CDR1 SGDLS, CDR2 YYNGEE. This CDR3 comprises 19 residues. The CDR3 DNA is TGTGCCAGCAGCCTTCCTTCTGTGCTGCCCGAACAGTTAAACAATGAGCAGTTCTTC. This sequence encodes CASSLPSVLPEQLNNEQFF.

The chain couples TRBV28 to TRBJ2-7, with D possibly TRBD2 on 6 matching bases. The CDR3 contains 14 residues. V was trimmed by 2 bases and J by 5 bases, leaving 13 bases between them. Germline CDR1 reads MDHEN; CDR2 reads SYDVKM. The CDR3 region has the DNA TGTGCCAGCAGTTTAAGACACGGCGGGGACGAGCAGTACTTC. It encodes CASSLRHGGDEQYF.

The chain joins TRBV28 to TRBJ2-3; TRBD2 aligns across 7 bases. V gave up 3 bases and J gave up 7 bases; unmatched junction bases: 13. CDR1 MDHEN and CDR2 SYDVKM come from the germline V gene. The CDR3 contains 16 residues. The CDR3 loop is CASSLVGGKGANTQYF. The CDR3, as DNA: TGTGCCAGCAGTTTGGTGGGGGGGAAGGGCGCAAATACGCAGTATTTT.

V and J are TRBV23-1 and TRBJ2-7; 7 bases map to TRBD2. TRBV23-1 qualifies as an ORF whose function is uncertain. The CDR3 extends over 15 amino acids. Losses at the gene ends were 4 bases for V and 11 bases for J; bases not matched to a gene: 17. The CDR3 nucleotides are TGCGCCAGCAGTCCAGAGGTCCTAGCGGTCTCGCAGGAGTACTTC. Translated: CASSPEVLAVSQEYF.

This clone has just one count. The V call is TRBV6-5, the J call TRBJ2-7; TRBD1 might be the D (7 bases). CDR1 and CDR2 from the germline V gene are MNHEY and SVGAGI. Trimming shortened V by 5 bases and J by 9 bases, and 20 bases separated the two germline ends. The CDR3 loop spans 14 amino acids. The CDR3 sequence is CASSLRDSSTGQYF. CDR3 coding DNA: TGTGCCAGCAGTCTGCGGGACAGCTCCACCGGGCAGTACTTC.